What follows are 10 T cell receptor beta chains derived from one specimen sequenced in a study of response to subunit inactivated influenza vaccine. TCRdb used MiXCR to reprocess the RT-PCR reads, holding one entry per CDR3 protein. The sample lists almost 600,000 distinct CDR3 sequences, less than 15% occurring once. Here the sequenced sample was PBMCs from blood, taken 11 to 12 days after vaccination. The receptor set was obtained from a man between 45 and 60 years old who received an inactivated influenza vaccine.

This clonotype was detected a few times. This chain uses TRBV20-1 with TRBJ2-7, with 9 bases aligning to TRBD2. Germline CDR1 reads DFQATT; CDR2 reads SNEGSKA (reference sequence). This CDR3 contains 15 residues. V was clipped by 1 base and J by 5 bases; unmatched bases: 9. As DNA, the CDR3 is TGCAGTGCTAGAGTTCCGGGACTAGCTTCTCACGAGCAGTACTTC. Translating it yields CSARVPGLASHEQYF.

This clonotype was detected only a few times. This chain uses TRBV18 with TRBJ2-7; tentatively, D is TRBD1 or TRBD2 (6 bases each). The CDR3 sequence is 16 residues long. CDR1 KGHSH and CDR2 LQKENI come from the germline V gene. Trimming stripped 0 bases from V and 1 base from J, with 13 bases between. CDR3 nucleotide sequence: TGTGCCAGCTCACCACCGGGGGCTAGCGAATCCTACGAGCAGTACTTC. It translates to CASSPPGASESYEQYF.

J is TRBJ1-5 and V is TRBV18; D may be TRBD1 (6 bases). This CDR3 comprises 14 residues. Deletions cut 2 bases from V and 7 bases from J, with 12 bases between. Germline V CDR1 and CDR2: KGHSH, LQKENI. CDR3 coding DNA: TGTGCCAGCTCACCAGGACAGTTCGAGCAGCCCCAGCATTTT. Encoded protein: CASSPGQFEQPQHF.

This clonotype has more than one count but fewer than ten. V usage is TRBV20-1 and J usage is TRBJ2-6; D is possibly TRBD1 (5 bases). CDR1 and CDR2 (germline): DFQATT, SNEGSKA (reference sequence). The ends were cut back, 3 bases at V and 0 bases at J, with 24 bases in the middle. CDR3 length equals 20 residues. The CDR3 sequence is CSASLIKTVLLDSGANVLTF. In DNA form, the CDR3 reads TGCAGTGCTAGTCTCATAAAGACAGTATTACTGGACTCTGGGGCCAACGTCCTGACTTTC.

This clonotype was counted ten times or more. The chain is built from TRBV7-2 and TRBJ1-2; D is ambiguous. The length of the CDR3 is 16 residues. The V and J ends lost 3 bases and 4 bases respectively, with 18 bases between them. Germline V gene sequence: CDR1 SGHTA, CDR2 FQGNSA. The CDR3 protein is CASSLQSSAIPYGYTF. CDR3 nucleotide sequence: TGTGCCAGCAGCTTGCAGTCCTCCGCGATTCCCTATGGCTACACCTTC. The full variable domain, its missing parts supplied by reference TRBV7-2 and TRBJ1-2, is GAGVSQSPSNKVTEKGKDVELRCDPISGHTALYWYRQSLGQGLEFLIYFQGNSAPDKSGLPSDRFSAERTGGSVSTLTIQRTQQEDSAVYLCASSLQSSAIPYGYTFGSGTRLTVV.

This clonotype has at least ten counts. The V and J genes are TRBV20-1 and TRBJ2-2; 12 bases line up with TRBD2. Germline loops: CDR1 DFQATT, CDR2 SNEGSKA (reference sequence). V lost 5 bases to trimming and J lost 8 bases; unmatched junction nucleotides: 3. The CDR3 consists of 13 residues. The CDR3 DNA reads as TGCAGTGCTGGTGGACTAGCGGGGGGGGAGCTGTTTTTT. It translates to CSAGGLAGGELFF.

Regarding this clonotype: One junction end disagrees with the germline gene, perhaps due to a read error. The rearrangement joins TRBV12-3 or TRBV12-4 to TRBJ2-7; 7 bases match TRBD1. CDR3 length: 12 amino acids. The CDR3 sequence is CASSLARDRWDF. The DNA of the CDR3 is TGTGCCAGCAGTTTGGCGAGGGACAGATGGGACTTC.

The rearrangement joins TRBV3-1 to TRBJ2-3; 11 positions agree with TRBD2. This CDR3 is 16 amino acids long. In germline, CDR1 is LGHDT, CDR2 YNNKEL (reference sequence). Unmatched junction bases numbered 4, after V lost 3 bases and J lost 2 bases. CDR3 sequence reads: CASSQLGLAATDTQYF. DNA for the CDR3: TGTGCCAGCAGCCAGCTGGGACTAGCGGCCACAGATACGCAGTATTTT.

This chain uses TRBV18 with TRBJ2-1; D not resolved. Germline CDR1 reads KGHSH; CDR2 reads LQKENI. Trimming left V 5 bases short and J 0 bases short, with 14 bases between. This CDR3 region has 16 residues. CDR3 region: CASSTFSGSSYNEQFF. The CDR3 DNA sequence: TGTGCCAGCTCAACCTTTTCAGGAAGCTCCTACAATGAGCAGTTCTTC.

The chain has TRBV6-2 or TRBV6-3 and TRBJ2-6, with TRBD1 identical over 12 bases. After removal of 2 bases from V and 0 bases from J, the junction contained 14 bases not matched to a gene. CDR1 is MNHEY, CDR2 SVGEGT, per germline. The CDR3 extends over 22 amino acids. CDR3 DNA: TGTGCCAGCAGTTACGTTCCTTCTTTGGGACAGGGGGCTTTCTCTGGGGCCAACGTCCTGACTTTC. This sequence encodes CASSYVPSLGQGAFSGANVLTF.